This note documents a single TCR beta chain sequence. These data come from a study of blood T cell repertoires in COVID-19. Whole-study context: Samples came from the United States, Italy and Spain, spanning acute and convalescent COVID-19. From T cells, B-cell-depleted T cells, or PBMCs came the material, which was cDNA or gDNA.

In the authors' methods: Estimation of nucleated cell counts was performed using reference gene primer amplification. Measured with immunoSEQ multiplex PCR; TCRdb has only the in-frame clones, and not every one. V, J and clone size are taken as reported in that table, and D and trimming were inferred from the DNA itself. The repertoire holds roughly 150,000 clones, with over 70% as singletons. CDR3 length: 14 amino acids. Germline assignment: CDR1 LNHDA and CDR2 SQIVND (reference sequence). V lost 1 base and J lost 2, with 9 bases in between. Participant-given clinical history determined each cohort assignment.

The sample taken for sequencing was PBMCs or T cells enriched from blood (not recorded which). V gene TRBV19 combines with J gene TRBJ2-7; the D gene is possibly TRBD2 (5 bases). This clonotype was sampled from a woman aged 55 to 70 who had recovered from COVID-19. The CDR3 DNA reads as TGTGCCAGTAGTATAGTCGACGGGGCCTACGAGCAGTACTTC. Translating gives CASSIVDGAYEQYF.